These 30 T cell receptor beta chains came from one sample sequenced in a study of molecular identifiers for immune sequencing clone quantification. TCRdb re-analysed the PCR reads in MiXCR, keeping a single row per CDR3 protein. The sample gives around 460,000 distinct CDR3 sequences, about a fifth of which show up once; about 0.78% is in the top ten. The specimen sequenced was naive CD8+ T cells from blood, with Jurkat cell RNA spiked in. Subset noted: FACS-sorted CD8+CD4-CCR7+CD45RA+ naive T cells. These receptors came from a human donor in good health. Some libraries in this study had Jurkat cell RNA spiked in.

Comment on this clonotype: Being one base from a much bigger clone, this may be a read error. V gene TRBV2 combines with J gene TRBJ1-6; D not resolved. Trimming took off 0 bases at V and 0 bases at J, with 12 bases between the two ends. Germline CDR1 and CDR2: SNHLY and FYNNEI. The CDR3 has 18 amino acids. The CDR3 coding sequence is TGTGCCAGCAGTGAAGCCAACGGCGGGAGCTCCTATAATTCACCCCTCCACTTT. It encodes CASSEANGGSSYNSPLHF.

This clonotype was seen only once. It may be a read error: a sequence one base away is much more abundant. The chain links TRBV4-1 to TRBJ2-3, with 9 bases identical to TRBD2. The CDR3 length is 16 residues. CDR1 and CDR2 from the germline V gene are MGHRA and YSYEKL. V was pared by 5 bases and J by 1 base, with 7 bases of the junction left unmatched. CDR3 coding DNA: TGCGCCAGCAGCTACAAAGCGGGAGGCCGCACAGATACGCAGTATTTT. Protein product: CASSYKAGGRTDTQYF.

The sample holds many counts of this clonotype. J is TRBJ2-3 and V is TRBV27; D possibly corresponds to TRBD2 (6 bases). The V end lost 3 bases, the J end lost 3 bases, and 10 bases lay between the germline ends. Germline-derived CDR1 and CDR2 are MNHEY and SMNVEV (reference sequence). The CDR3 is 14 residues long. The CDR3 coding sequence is TGTGCCAGCAGTTTGGGGACTGAAACAGATACGCAGTATTTT. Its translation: CASSLGTETDTQYF.

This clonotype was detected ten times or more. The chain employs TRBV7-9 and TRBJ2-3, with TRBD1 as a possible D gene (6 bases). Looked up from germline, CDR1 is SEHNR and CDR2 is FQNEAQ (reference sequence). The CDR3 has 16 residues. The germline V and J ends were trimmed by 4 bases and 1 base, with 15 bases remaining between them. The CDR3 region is CASSSGPGGRTDTQYF. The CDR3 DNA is TGTGCCAGCAGCTCGGGCCCTGGGGGCCGCACAGATACGCAGTATTTT.

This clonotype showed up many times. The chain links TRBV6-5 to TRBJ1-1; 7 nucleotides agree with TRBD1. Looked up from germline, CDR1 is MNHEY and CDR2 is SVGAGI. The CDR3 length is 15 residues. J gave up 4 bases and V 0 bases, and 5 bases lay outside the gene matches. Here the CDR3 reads CASSYSRQGGTEAFF. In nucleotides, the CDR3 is TGTGCCAGCAGTTACTCCCGACAGGGAGGCACTGAAGCTTTCTTT.

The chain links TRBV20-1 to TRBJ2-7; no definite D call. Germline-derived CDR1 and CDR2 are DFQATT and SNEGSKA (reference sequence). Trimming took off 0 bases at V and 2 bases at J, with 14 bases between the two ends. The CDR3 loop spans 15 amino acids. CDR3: CSAREEIGRPYEQYF. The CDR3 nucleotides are TGCAGTGCTAGAGAGGAGATAGGGCGGCCCTACGAGCAGTACTTC.

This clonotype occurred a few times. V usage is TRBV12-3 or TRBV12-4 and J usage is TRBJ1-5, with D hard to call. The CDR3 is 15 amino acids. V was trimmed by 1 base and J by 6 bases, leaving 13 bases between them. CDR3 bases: TGTGCCAGCAGTTTAGGACTGGGGTACGGTCAGCCCCAGCATTTT. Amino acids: CASSLGLGYGQPQHF.

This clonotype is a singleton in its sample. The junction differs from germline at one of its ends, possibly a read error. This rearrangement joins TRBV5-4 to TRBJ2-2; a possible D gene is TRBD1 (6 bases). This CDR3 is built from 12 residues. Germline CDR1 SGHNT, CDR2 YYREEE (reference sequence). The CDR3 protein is CASSQGTGELLF. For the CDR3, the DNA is TGTGCCAGCAGCCAGGGGACCGGGGAGCTGCTTTTT.

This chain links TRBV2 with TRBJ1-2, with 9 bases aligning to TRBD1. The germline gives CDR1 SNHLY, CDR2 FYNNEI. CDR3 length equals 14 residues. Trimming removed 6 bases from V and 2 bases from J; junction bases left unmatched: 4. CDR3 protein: CASRAGQGNYGYTF. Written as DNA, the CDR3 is TGTGCCAGCAGAGCCGGACAGGGGAACTATGGCTACACCTTC. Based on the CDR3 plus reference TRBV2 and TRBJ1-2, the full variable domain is EPEVTQTPSHQVTQMGQEVILRCVPISNHLYFYWYRQILGQKVEFLVSFYNNEISEKSEIFDDQFSVERPDGSNFTLKIRSTKLEDSAMYFCASRAGQGNYGYTFGSGTRLTVV.

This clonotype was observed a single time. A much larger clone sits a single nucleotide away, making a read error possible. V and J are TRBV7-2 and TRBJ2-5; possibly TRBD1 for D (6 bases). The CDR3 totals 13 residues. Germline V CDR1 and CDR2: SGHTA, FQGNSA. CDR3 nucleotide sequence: TGTGCCAGCAGCTCCTGGACAGAAGAGACCCAGCACTTC. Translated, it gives CASSSWTEETQHF.

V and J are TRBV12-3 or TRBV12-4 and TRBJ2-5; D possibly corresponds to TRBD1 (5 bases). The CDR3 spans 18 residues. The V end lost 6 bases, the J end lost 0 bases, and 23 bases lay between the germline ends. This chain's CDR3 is CASSTAPDSTPYQETQYF. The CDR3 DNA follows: TGTGCCAGCAGCACTGCCCCAGACAGCACCCCCTACCAAGAGACCCAGTACTTC.

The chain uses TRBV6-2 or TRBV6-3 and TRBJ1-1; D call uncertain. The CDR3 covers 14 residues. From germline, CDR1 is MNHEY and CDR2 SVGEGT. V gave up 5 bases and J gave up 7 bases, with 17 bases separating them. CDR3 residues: CASSNRAGGSEAFF. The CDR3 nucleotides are TGTGCCAGCAGTAACCGGGCCGGTGGCAGTGAAGCTTTCTTT.

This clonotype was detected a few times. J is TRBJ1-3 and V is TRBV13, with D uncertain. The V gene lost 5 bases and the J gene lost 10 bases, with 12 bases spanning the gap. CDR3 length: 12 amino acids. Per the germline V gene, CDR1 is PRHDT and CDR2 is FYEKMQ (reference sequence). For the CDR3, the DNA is TGTGCCAGCAGCATACGACCCGGAACCATATATTTT. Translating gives CASSIRPGTIYF. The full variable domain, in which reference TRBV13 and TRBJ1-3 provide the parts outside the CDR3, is AAGVIQSPRHLIKEKRETATLKCYPIPRHDTVYWYQQGPGQDPQFLISFYEKMQSDKGSIPDRFSAQQFSDYHSELNMSSLELGDSALYFCASSIRPGTIYFGEGSWLTVV.

The CDR3 protein is CASSHVSSSYNEQFF. The CDR3 coding sequence is TGTGCCAGCAGCCACGTCTCGAGCTCCTACAATGAGCAGTTCTTC. The chain employs TRBV14 and TRBJ2-1; no reliable D call. The ends were cut back, 3 bases at V and 0 bases at J, with 9 bases in the middle. The length of the CDR3 is 15 residues. Germline V gene lookup returns CDR1 SGHDN and CDR2 FVKESK.

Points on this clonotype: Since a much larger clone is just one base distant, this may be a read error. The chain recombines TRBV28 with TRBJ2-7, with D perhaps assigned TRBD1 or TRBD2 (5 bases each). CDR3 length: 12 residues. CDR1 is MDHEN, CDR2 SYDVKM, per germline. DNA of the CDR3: TGTGCCAGCAATGACCCCGGGGACGAGCAGTGCTTC. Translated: CASNDPGDEQCF.

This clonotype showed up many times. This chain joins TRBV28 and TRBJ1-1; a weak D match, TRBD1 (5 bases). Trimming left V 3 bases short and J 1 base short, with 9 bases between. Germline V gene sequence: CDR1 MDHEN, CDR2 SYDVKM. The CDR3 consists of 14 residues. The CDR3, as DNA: TGTGCCAGCAGTTTCCATCAGGGGAACACTGAAGCTTTCTTT. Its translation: CASSFHQGNTEAFF.

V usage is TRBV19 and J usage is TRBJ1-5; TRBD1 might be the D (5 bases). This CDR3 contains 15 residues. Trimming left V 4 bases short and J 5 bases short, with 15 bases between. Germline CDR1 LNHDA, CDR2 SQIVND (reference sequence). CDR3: CASSTGTGWDQPQHF. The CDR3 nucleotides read TGTGCCAGTAGTACAGGGACGGGGTGGGATCAGCCCCAGCATTTT.

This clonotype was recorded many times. The CDR3 coding sequence is TGTGCCAGCAGCTTAATAGACTCTGGAAACACCATATATTTT. Translation gives CASSLIDSGNTIYF. V and J are TRBV7-2 and TRBJ1-3, with unresolved D. Between the trimmed V and J ends, which lost 2 bases and 0 bases, there was a span of 5 bases. Germline CDR1 and CDR2: SGHTA and FQGNSA. The CDR3 has 14 amino acids.

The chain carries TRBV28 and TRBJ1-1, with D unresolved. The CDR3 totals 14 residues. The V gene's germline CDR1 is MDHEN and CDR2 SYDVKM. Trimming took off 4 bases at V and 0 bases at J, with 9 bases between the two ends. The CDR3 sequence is CASSYEIMNTEAFF. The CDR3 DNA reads TGTGCCAGCAGTTACGAGATTATGAACACTGAAGCTTTCTTT.

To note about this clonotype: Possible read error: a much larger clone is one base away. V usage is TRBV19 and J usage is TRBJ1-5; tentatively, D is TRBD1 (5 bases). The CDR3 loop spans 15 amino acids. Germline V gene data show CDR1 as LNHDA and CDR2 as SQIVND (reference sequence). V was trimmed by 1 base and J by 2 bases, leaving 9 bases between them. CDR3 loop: CASSIVGVGNQPQHF. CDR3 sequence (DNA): TGTGCCAGTAGTATAGTGGGGGTCGGCAATCAGCCCCAGCATTTT.

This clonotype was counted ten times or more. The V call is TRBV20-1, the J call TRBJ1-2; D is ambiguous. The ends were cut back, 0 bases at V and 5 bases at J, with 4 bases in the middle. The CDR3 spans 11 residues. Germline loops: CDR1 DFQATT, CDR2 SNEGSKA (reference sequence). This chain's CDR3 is CSARDGYGYTF. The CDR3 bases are TGCAGTGCTAGAGATGGTTATGGCTACACCTTC.

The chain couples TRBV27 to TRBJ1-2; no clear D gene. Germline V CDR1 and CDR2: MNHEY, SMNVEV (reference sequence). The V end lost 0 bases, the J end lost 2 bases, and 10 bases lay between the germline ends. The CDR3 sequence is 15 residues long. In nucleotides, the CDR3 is TGTGCCAGCAGTTTATCTTTTGCGGGGAACTATGGCTACACCTTC. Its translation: CASSLSFAGNYGYTF.

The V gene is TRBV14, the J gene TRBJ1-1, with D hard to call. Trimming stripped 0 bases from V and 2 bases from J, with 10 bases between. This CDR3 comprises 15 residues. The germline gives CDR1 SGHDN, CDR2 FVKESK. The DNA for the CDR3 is TGTGCCAGCAGCCAAGATGGGGTGCCAAACACTGAAGCTTTCTTT. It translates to CASSQDGVPNTEAFF.

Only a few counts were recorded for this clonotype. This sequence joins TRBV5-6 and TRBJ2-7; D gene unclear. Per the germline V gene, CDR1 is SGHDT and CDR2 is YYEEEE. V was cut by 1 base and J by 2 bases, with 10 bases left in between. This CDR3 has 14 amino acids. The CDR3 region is CASSLTHAPYEQYF. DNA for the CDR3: TGTGCCAGCAGCTTGACGCATGCCCCCTACGAGCAGTACTTC.

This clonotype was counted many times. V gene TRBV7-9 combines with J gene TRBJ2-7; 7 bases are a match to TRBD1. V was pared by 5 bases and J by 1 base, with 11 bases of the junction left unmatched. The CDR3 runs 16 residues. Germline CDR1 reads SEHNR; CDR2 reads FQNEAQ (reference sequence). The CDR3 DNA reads TGTGCCAGCAGCCCGGGGACAGTCCAGGGGTCCTACGAGCAGTACTTC. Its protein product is CASSPGTVQGSYEQYF.

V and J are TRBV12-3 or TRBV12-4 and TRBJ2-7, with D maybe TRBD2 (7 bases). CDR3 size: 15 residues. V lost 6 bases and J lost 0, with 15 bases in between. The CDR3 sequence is CASRPSRGGSYEQYF. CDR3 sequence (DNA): TGTGCCAGCAGACCCTCGAGGGGGGGCTCCTACGAGCAGTACTTC.

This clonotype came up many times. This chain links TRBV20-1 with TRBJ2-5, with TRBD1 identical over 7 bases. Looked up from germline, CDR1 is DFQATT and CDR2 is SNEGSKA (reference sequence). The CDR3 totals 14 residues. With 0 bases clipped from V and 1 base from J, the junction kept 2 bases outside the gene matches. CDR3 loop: CSARDRDSQETQYF. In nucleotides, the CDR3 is TGCAGTGCTAGAGACCGGGACAGCCAAGAGACCCAGTACTTC.

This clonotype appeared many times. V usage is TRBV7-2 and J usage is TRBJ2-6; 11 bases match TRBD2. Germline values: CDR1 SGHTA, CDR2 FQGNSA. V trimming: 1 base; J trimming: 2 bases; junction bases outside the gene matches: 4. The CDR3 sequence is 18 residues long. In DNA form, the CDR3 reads TGTGCCAGCAGCTTAGTTGTAGCGGGAGGGCCTGGGGCCAACGTCCTGACTTTC. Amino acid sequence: CASSLVVAGGPGANVLTF.

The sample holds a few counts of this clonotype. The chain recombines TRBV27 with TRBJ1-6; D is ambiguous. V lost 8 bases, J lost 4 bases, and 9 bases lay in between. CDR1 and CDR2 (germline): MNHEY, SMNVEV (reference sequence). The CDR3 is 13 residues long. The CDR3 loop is CASWAPYNSPLHF. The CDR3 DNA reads TGTGCCAGCTGGGCCCCTTATAATTCACCCCTCCACTTT.

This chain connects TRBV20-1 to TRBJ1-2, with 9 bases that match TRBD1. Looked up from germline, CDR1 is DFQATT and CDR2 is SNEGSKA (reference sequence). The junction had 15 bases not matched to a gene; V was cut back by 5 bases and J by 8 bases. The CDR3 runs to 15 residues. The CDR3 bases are TGCAGTGCTCAAGACACAACAGGGGGCTTGAAGGGCTACACCTTC. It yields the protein CSAQDTTGGLKGYTF.